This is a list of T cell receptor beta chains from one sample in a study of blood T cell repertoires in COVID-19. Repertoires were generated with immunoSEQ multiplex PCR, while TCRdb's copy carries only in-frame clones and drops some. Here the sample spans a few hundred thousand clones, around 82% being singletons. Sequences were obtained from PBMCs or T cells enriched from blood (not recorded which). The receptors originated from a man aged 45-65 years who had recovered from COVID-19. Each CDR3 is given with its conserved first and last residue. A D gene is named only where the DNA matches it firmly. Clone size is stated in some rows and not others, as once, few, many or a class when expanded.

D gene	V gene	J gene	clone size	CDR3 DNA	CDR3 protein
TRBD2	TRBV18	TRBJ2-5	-	TGTGCCAGCTCACCAAGTTCTAGCGGCCTCCAAGAGACCCAGTACTTC	CASSPSSSGLQETQYF
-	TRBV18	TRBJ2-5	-	TGTGCCAGCTCACCGAACAGGGAAGAGACCCAGTACTTC	CASSPNREETQYF
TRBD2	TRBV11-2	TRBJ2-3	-	TGTGCCAGCCTTTGGGGCGGGGGGCCGGGAGATACGCAGTATTTT	CASLWGGGPGDTQYF
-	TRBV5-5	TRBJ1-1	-	TGTGCCAGCAGCTCCGGGGCGGGGGCTGGTAGCACTGAAGCTTTCTTT	CASSSGAGAGSTEAFF
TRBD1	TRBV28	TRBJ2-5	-	TGTGCCAGCCGGGACAGGGGGCAGGTAGAGACCCAGTACTTC	CASRDRGQVETQYF
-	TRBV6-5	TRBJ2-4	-	TGTGCCAGCAGTTTCCATCGGGAATACAAAAACATTCAGTACTTC	CASSFHREYKNIQYF
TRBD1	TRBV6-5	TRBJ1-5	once	TGTGCCAGCAGACCCACGGGACAGGGCTTGCAGCCCCAGCATTTT	CASRPTGQGLQPQHF
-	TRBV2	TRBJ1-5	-	TGTGCCAGCGGAGGGACCAACAGCAATCAGCCCCAGCATTTT	CASGGTNSNQPQHF
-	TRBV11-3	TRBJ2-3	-	TGTGCCAGCAGCTTACTTAGGAGTACAGATACGCAGTATTTT	CASSLLRSTDTQYF
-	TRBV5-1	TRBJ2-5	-	TGCGCCAGCAAGAAAGACATCGGACAAGAGACCCAGTACTTC	CASKKDIGQETQYF
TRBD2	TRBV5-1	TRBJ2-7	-	TGCGCCAGCAGCCCACGGGGGGGTTCCTACGAGCAGTACTTC	CASSPRGGSYEQYF
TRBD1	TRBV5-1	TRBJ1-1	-	TGCGCCAGCAGCCCGGGGGACAGGAGGGACACTGAAGCTTTCTTT	CASSPGDRRDTEAFF
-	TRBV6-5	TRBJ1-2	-	TGTGCCAGCACTAGCCCTCTAGGAGTCAGCTATGGCTACACCTTC	CASTSPLGVSYGYTF
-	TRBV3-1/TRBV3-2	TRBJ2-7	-	TGTGCCAGCAACAATGGAGGGAGCGGCTACGAGCAGTACTTC	CASNNGGSGYEQYF
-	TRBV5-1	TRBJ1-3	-	TGCGCCAGCAGCTTGGCCACGCCGGGGTCTGGAAACACCATATATTTT	CASSLATPGSGNTIYF
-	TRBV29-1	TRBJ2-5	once	TGCAGCCCTAGTGGGGCGAAGACCCAGTACTTC	CSPSGAKTQYF
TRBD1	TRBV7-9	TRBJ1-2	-	TGTGCCAGCAGCTTATCTGGTCGGCAGGGGGATTATGGCTACACCTTC	CASSLSGRQGDYGYTF
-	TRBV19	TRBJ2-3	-	TGTGCCAGTAGCGCGGGACTGGGGGTCGTGGATACGCAGTATTTT	CASSAGLGVVDTQYF
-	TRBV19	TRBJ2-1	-	TGTGCCAGTAGTATAGCCAGGGCCCCCGGGAGCTCCTACAATGAGCAGTTCTTC	CASSIARAPGSSYNEQFF
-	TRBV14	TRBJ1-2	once	TGTGCCAGCAGCCCGAAGGTTTACAGGGTCGTTTCCTTTGGCAACTATGGCTACACCTTC	CASSPKVYRVVSFGNYGYTF
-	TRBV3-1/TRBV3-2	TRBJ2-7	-	TGTGCCAGCAGCCAAGATGGGGGGAGCGAGCAGTACTTC	CASSQDGGSEQYF
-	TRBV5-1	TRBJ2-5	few	TGCGCCAGCAGCTTGTTCGGACAGCAAGAGACCCAGTACTTC	CASSLFGQQETQYF
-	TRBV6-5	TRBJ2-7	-	TGTGCCAGCAGTTACTCAGGCGGGCAGTACTTC	CASSYSGGQYF
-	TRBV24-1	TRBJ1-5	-	TGTGCCACCACCCCGCGGGGAATCAGCAATCAGCCCCAGCATTTT	CATTPRGISNQPQHF
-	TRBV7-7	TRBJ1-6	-	TGTGCTAGCAGCTTAGATACGGGAGATAGTTCACCCCTCCACTTT	CASSLDTGDSSPLHF
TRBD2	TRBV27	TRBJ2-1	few	TGTGCCAGCCGACCCGGGACTAGCGGGAGGAATGAGCAGTTCTTC	CASRPGTSGRNEQFF
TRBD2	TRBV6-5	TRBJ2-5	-	TGTGCCAGCAGTACCGGGGGGGCAAGTGAGACCCAGTACTTC	CASSTGGASETQYF
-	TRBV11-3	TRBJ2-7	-	TGTGCCAGCAGAGAGAGACAGGACGAGCAGTACTTC	CASRERQDEQYF